This TCR beta chain is from a study of T-cell memory formation after mild COVID-19. Broader study findings: Within pre-infection memory, some responding clones were found, suggesting cross-reactive memory joined.

Of note for this clonotype: Its antigen is as yet unknown.

Germline CDR1 and CDR2: MNHNY and SVGAGI (reference sequence). Trimming left V 3 bases short and J 5 bases short, with 15 bases between. CDR3 length: 15 amino acids. TCRdb reprocessed the 5' RACE reads via MiXCR and lists one record per CDR3 protein. In the table there are 290,000 or so distinct CDR3 sequences, approximately 19% of which are singletons. The chain couples TRBV6-6 to TRBJ2-3; a possible D gene is TRBD1 (6 bases). The TCR sequence derives from a man aged 18 to 30 who had mild COVID-19 (a few samples of this study predate the infection). Cell type and time point are not known. The sequenced material came from PBMCs or a T cell subset sorted from them (not recorded which). The CDR3 here is CASSYPRQVRDTQYF. DNA for the CDR3: TGTGCCAGCAGTTATCCAAGACAGGTTCGAGATACGCAGTATTTT.